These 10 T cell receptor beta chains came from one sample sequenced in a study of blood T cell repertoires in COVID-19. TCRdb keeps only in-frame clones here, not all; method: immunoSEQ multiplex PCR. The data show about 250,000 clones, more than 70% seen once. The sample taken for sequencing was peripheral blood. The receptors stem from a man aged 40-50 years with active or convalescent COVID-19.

CDR3 protein: CASSWGQGWEETQYF. CDR3 sequence (DNA): TGTGCCAGCAGTTGGGGACAGGGTTGGGAAGAGACCCAGTACTTC. The chain combines TRBV6-5 with TRBJ2-5; 9 positions match TRBD1. V trimming: 4 bases; J trimming: 3 bases; junction bases outside the gene matches: 6. Germline V gene data show CDR1 as MNHEY and CDR2 as SVGAGI. There are 15 residues in the CDR3.

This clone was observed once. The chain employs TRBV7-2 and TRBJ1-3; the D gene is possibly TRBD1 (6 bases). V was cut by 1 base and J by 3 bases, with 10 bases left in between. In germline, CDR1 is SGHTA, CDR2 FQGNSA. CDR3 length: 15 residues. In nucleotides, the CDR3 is TGTGCCAGCAGCTTAGAGTCAGGGGTTGGAAACACCATATATTTT. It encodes CASSLESGVGNTIYF. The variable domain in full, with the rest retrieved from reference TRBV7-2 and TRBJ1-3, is GAGVSQSPSNKVTEKGKDVELRCDPISGHTALYWYRQSLGQGLEFLIYFQGNSAPDKSGLPSDRFSAERTGGSVSTLTIQRTQQEDSAVYLCASSLESGVGNTIYFGEGSWLTVV.

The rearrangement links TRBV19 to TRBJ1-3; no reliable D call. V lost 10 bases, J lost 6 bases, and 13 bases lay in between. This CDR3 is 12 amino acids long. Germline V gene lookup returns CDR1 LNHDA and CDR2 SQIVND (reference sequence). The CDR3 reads CAINSGENTIYF. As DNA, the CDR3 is TGTGCCATCAATTCCGGGGAAAACACCATATATTTT.

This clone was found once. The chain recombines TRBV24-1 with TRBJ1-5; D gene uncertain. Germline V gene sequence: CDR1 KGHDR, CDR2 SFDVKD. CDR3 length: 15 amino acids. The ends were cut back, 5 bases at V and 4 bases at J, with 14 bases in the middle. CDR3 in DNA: TGTGCCACCAGTGCGGCGGGAGGAGATAATCAGCCCCAGCATTTT. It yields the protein CATSAAGGDNQPQHF.

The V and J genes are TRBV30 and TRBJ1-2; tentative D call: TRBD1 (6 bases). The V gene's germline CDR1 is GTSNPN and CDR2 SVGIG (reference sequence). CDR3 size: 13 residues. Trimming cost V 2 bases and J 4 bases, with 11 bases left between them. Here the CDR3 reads CAWSQGGGYGYTF. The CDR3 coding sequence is TGTGCCTGGAGTCAGGGAGGGGGCTATGGCTACACCTTC.

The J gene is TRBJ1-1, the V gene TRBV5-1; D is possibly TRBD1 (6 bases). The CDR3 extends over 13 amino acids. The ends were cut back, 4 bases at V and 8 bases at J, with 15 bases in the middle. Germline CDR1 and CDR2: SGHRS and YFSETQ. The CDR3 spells CASSGDGGTEAFF. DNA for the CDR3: TGCGCCAGCAGCGGAGACGGGGGGACAGAAGCTTTCTTT. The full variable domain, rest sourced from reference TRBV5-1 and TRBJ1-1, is KAGVTQTPRYLIKTRGQQVTLSCSPISGHRSVSWYQQTPGQGLQFLFEYFSETQRNKGNFPGRFSGRQFSNSRSEMNVSTLELGDSALYLCASSGDGGTEAFFGQGTRLTVV.

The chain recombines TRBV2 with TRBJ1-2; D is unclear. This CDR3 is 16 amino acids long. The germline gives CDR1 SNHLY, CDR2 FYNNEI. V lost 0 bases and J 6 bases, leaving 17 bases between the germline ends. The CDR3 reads CASSEAMGLLNDGYTF. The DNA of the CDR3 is TGTGCCAGCAGTGAAGCTATGGGCCTTCTAAATGATGGCTACACCTTC.

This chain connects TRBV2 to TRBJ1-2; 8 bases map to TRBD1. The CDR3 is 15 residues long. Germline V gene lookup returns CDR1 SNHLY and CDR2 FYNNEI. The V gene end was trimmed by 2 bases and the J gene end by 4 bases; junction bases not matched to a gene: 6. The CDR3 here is CASSEMAGGSYGYTF. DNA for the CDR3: TGTGCCAGCAGTGAAATGGCAGGGGGCTCCTATGGCTACACCTTC.

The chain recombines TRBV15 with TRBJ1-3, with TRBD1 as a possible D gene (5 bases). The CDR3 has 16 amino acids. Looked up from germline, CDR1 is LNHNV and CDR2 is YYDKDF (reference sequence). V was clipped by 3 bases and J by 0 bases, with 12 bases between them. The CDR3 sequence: CATSRVGGSSGNTIYF. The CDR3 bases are TGTGCCACCAGCAGGGTCGGGGGTAGCTCTGGAAACACCATATATTTT.

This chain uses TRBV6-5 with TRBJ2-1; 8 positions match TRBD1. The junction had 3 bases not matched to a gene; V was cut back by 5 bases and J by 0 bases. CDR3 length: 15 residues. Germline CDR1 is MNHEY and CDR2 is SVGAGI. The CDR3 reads CASSRQGSSYNEQFF. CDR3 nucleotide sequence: TGTGCCAGCAGTCGACAGGGGAGCTCCTACAATGAGCAGTTCTTC.